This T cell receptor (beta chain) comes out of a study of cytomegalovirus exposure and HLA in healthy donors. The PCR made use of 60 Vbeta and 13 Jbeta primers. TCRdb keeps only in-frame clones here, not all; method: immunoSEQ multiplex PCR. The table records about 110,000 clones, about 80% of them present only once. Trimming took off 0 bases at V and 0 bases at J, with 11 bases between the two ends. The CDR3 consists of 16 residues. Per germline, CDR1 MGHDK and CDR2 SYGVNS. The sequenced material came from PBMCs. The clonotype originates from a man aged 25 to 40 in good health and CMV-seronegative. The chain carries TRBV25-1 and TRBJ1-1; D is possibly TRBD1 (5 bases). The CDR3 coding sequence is TGTGCCAGCAGTGAATACGACAGCTTAATGAACACTGAAGCTTTCTTT. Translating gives CASSEYDSLMNTEAFF.